Described below is a single T cell receptor (beta chain) sequence and its context. Researchers built TCR beta cDNA using 5'RACE template switching with UMIs. From the 5' RACE reads, TCRdb lists one entry per CDR3 protein and no DNA. This repertoire includes about 440,000 distinct CDR3 sequences. This specimen belongs to a study of T cells expressing NK-cell markers. The CDR3 totals 14 residues. The germline gives CDR1 SNHLY, CDR2 FYNNEI. V usage is TRBV2 and J usage is TRBJ2-7. This sequence originates from a woman aged 18 to 69 in good health. The sample taken for sequencing was blood T cells: a sorted CD56 or NKG2C T cell subset, CD4+ or CD8+ T cells, or bulk PBMC T cells (not recorded which). The CDR3 here is CASMGGSWTYEQYF.